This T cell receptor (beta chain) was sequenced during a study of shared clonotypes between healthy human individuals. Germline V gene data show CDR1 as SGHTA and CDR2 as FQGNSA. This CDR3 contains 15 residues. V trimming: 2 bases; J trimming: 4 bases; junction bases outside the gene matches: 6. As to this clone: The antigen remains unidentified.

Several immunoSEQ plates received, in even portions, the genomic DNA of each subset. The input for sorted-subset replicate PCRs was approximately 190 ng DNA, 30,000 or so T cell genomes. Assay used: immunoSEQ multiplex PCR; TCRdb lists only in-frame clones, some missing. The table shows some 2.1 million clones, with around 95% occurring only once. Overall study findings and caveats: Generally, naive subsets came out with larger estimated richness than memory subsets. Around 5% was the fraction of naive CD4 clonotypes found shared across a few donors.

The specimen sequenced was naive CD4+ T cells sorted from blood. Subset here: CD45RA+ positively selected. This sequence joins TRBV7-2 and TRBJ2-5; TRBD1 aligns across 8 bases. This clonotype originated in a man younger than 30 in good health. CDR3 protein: CASSLLQTGGETQYF. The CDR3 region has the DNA TGTGCCAGCAGCTTACTCCAAACAGGGGGAGAGACCCAGTACTTC.